What follows are 6 T cell receptor beta chains derived from one specimen sequenced in a study of blood T cell repertoires in COVID-19. Clones were sequenced by immunoSEQ multiplex PCR, and TCRdb holds only the in-frame ones, with some missing. The sample shows just over 300,000 clones, 90% of them seen only once. The sequencing input was PBMCs or T cells enriched from blood (not recorded which). All receptors come from a woman in her late teens or twenties with acute COVID-19.

The chain is built from TRBV18 and TRBJ2-5; D not certain. Germline lookup yields CDR1 KGHSH and CDR2 LQKENI. This CDR3 spans 13 amino acids. Trimming cost V 2 bases and J 2 bases, with 6 bases left between them. Here the CDR3 reads CASSPERQETQYF. The CDR3 bases are TGTGCCAGCTCACCAGAGAGGCAAGAGACCCAGTACTTC.

The V and J genes are TRBV15 and TRBJ1-1; no clear D. The CDR3 is 13 residues long. Germline V CDR1 and CDR2: LNHNV, YYDKDF (reference sequence). V was cut by 1 base and J by 5 bases, with 8 bases left in between. The CDR3 loop reads CATSRVEETEAFF. CDR3 DNA: TGTGCCACCAGCAGAGTAGAGGAAACTGAAGCTTTCTTT.

The chain links TRBV28 to TRBJ1-6; D is unclear. The CDR3 runs 16 residues. Germline V gene lookup returns CDR1 MDHEN and CDR2 SYDVKM. Trimming cost V 5 bases and J 3 bases, with 14 bases left between them. DNA for the CDR3: TGTGCCAGCAGTCCCCCGTGGAGGGACTATAATTCACCCCTCCACTTT. Its protein is CASSPPWRDYNSPLHF.

The chain employs TRBV9 and TRBJ2-6, with D hard to call. Trimming removed 4 bases from V and 0 bases from J, with 5 bases in between. The CDR3 spans 14 residues. Germline CDR1 SGDLS, CDR2 YYNGEE. This CDR3 is CASSSLSGANVLTF. DNA of the CDR3: TGTGCCAGCAGCTCCCTCTCTGGGGCCAACGTCCTGACTTTC.

This chain links TRBV27 with TRBJ1-6, with TRBD1 matching over 7 bases. The CDR3 has 14 residues. Losses at the gene ends were 5 bases for V and 10 bases for J; bases not matched to a gene: 8. Germline assignment: CDR1 MNHEY and CDR2 SMNVEV (reference sequence). DNA for the CDR3: TGTGCCAGCAGTCCTTTACAGGGGCGATCACCCCTCCACTTT. Translating gives CASSPLQGRSPLHF.

The rearrangement links TRBV2 to TRBJ2-5, with D uncertain. The CDR3 consists of 12 residues. CDR1 SNHLY and CDR2 FYNNEI come from the germline V gene. Trimming shortened V by 5 bases and J by 3 bases, and 7 bases separated the two germline ends. The DNA of the CDR3 is TGTGCCAGCAGTCTAGTGGAAGAGACCCAGTACTTC. Protein sequence: CASSLVEETQYF.